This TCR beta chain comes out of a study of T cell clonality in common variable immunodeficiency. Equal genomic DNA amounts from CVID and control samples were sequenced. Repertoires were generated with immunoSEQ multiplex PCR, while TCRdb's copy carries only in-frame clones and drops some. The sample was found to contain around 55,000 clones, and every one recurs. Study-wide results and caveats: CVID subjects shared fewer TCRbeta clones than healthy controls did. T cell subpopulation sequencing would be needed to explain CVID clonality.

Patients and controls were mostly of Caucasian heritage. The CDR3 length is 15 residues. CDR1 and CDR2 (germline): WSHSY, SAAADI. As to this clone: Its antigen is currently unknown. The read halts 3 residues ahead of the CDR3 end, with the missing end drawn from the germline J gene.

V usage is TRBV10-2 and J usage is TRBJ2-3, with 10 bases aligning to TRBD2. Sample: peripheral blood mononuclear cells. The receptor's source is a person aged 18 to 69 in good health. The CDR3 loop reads CASRGRAGGIETQYF. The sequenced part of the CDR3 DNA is TGCGCCAGCAGAGGGCGAGCGGGAGGGATAGAGACG.